Below are 9 T cell receptor beta chains sequenced from a single sample in a study of T cells in tuberculosis. Measured with immunoSEQ multiplex PCR; TCRdb has only the in-frame clones, and not every one. The top ten hold about 12% of the sample, which has 30,000 to 45,000 clones, about 94% seen once. The sequenced sample consisted of PBMCs. These receptors were taken from a donor between 5 and 29 years old with latent tuberculosis or without tuberculosis infection. Some clones in this sample may be carry-over from other donors' samples.

The chain is built from TRBV2 and TRBJ1-1, with D uncertain. This CDR3 is built from 14 residues. Trimming took 0 bases from V and 6 from J, leaving 11 bases between them. Germline CDR1 is SNHLY and CDR2 is FYNNEI. CDR3 protein: CASSEAGREAEAFF. The DNA for the CDR3 is TGTGCCAGCAGTGAAGCTGGACGGGAGGCTGAAGCTTTCTTT.

The CDR3 nucleotides are TGTGCCAGTAGTATAGGGGCCGTTGAAGCTTTCTTT. Encoded protein: CASSIGAVEAFF. The genes are TRBV19 and TRBJ1-1; no reliable D call. CDR1 and CDR2 from the germline V gene are LNHDA and SQIVND (reference sequence). CDR3 length: 12 residues. V gave up 1 base and J gave up 7 bases, with 7 bases separating them.

The chain recombines TRBV7-3 with TRBJ2-2; TRBD2 matches at 10 bases. This CDR3 has 16 residues. V shed 1 base, J shed 6 bases, and the junction held 5 bases outside the gene matches. Germline CDR1 SGHTA, CDR2 FQGTGA. CDR3 region: CASSLRSSGGPGELFF. CDR3 DNA: TGTGCCAGCAGCTTAAGGTCTAGCGGGGGTCCCGGGGAGCTGTTTTTT.

The rearrangement links TRBV5-5 to TRBJ1-5; D is undetermined. The CDR3 has 15 amino acids. Germline V gene data show CDR1 as SGHKS and CDR2 as YYEKEE (reference sequence). V was pared by 4 bases and J by 1 base, with 12 bases between. The chain's CDR3 is CASSDGRRSNQPQHF. The CDR3 nucleotides are TGTGCCAGCAGCGATGGGAGGCGGAGCAATCAGCCCCAGCATTTT.

V usage is TRBV7-2 and J usage is TRBJ2-3, with a tentative D call TRBD1 (6 bases). Germline CDR1 and CDR2: SGHTA and FQGNSA. The CDR3 has 14 residues. Trimming pared 7 bases from V and 2 bases from J, leaving 13 bases between. The CDR3 is CASNRQVFTDTQYF. The CDR3 DNA reads TGTGCCAGCAACCGACAGGTGTTCACAGATACGCAGTATTTT.

V gene TRBV11-3 combines with J gene TRBJ1-4; no reliable D call. V gave up 5 bases and J gave up 7 bases, with 20 bases separating them. This CDR3 is built from 16 residues. Per the germline V gene, CDR1 is SGHNT and CDR2 is YENEEA. The CDR3 bases are TGTGCCAGCAGCCTCCCCCCGGAGGTCCGGGGTGAAAAACTGTTTTTT. This codes for CASSLPPEVRGEKLFF.

This clone was seen only a few times. The V call is TRBV6-1, the J call TRBJ1-2; 7 nucleotides line up with TRBD1. Per germline, CDR1 MNHNS and CDR2 SASEGT. Losses at the gene ends were 5 bases for V and 4 bases for J; bases not matched to a gene: 7. The CDR3 is 14 residues long. CDR3 sequence reads: CASSQDRAGYGYTF. DNA of the CDR3: TGTGCCAGCAGTCAAGACAGGGCTGGCTATGGCTACACCTTC.

This clone was detected only once. J is TRBJ1-5 and V is TRBV5-5; 9 positions match TRBD1. J lost 6 bases, V lost 3 bases, and 4 bases had no gene match. Germline V gene lookup returns CDR1 SGHKS and CDR2 YYEKEE (reference sequence). The CDR3 has 14 residues. CDR3 bases: TGTGCCAGCAGCTACGGACAGGGGAGTCAGCCCCAGCATTTT. Protein sequence: CASSYGQGSQPQHF. Based on the CDR3 plus reference TRBV5-5 and TRBJ1-5, the full variable domain is DAGVTQSPTHLIKTRGQQVTLRCSPISGHKSVSWYQQVLGQGPQFIFQYYEKEERGRGNFPDRFSARQFPNYSSELNVNALLLGDSALYLCASSYGQGSQPQHFGDGTRLSIL.

The V gene is TRBV21-1, the J gene TRBJ1-4. TRBV21-1 corresponds to a pseudogene. The CDR3 runs to 16 residues. The CDR3 DNA is TGTGCCAGCAGCAAAGTTGTCAGCGAAGGTAATGAAAAACTGTTTTTT. This encodes CASSKVVSEGNEKLFF.